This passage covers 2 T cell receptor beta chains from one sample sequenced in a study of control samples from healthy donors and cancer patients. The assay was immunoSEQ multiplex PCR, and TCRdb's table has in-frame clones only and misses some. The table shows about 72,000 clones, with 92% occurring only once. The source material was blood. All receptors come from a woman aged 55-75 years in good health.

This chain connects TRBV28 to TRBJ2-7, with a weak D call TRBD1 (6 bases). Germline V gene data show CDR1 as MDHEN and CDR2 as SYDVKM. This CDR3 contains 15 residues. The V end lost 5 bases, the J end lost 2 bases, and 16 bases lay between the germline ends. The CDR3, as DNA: TGTGCCAGCAGTGCAGGGGCCGGGGTCGCCTACGAGCAGTACTTC. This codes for CASSAGAGVAYEQYF.

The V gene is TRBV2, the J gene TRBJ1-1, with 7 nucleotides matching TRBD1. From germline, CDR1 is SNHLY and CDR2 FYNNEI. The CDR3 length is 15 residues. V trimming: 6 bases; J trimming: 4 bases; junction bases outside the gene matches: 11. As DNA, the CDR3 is TGTGCCAGCAGAGCGACAGGGCAGGTGCTCACTGAAGCTTTCTTT. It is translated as CASRATGQVLTEAFF. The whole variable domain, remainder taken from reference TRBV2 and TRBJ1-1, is EPEVTQTPSHQVTQMGQEVILRCVPISNHLYFYWYRQILGQKVEFLVSFYNNEISEKSEIFDDQFSVERPDGSNFTLKIRSTKLEDSAMYFCASRATGQVLTEAFFGQGTRLTVV.